These T cell receptor beta chains were read from a single sample in a study of spatial heterogeneity in lung cancer. TCRdb passed the 5' RACE reads through MiXCR, listing each CDR3 protein once. The sample yields 6,000 to 9,000 distinct CDR3 sequences, 4.5% to 6% seen once. Sequenced here: PBMCs, sampled at surgery. The receptors stem from a male donor with early-stage non-small cell lung cancer. The CDR3 runs from the conserved cysteine through the conserved F or W. A D gene is named only where the DNA matches it firmly. Rows give clone size only sometimes, using once, few, many, or a class for an expanded clone.

j_gene: TRBJ2-1
d_gene: -
v_gene: TRBV11-2
abundance: many
CDR3nt: TGTGCCAGCAGCAACCGGGCCTCCGTCGAGCAGTTCTTC
CDR3aa: CASSNRASVEQFF

j_gene: TRBJ2-3
d_gene: -
v_gene: TRBV7-2
abundance: many
CDR3nt: TGTGCCAGCAGCCCATTAGGGTATAGCACAGATACGCAGTATTTT
CDR3aa: CASSPLGYSTDTQYF

j_gene: TRBJ2-3
d_gene: -
v_gene: TRBV5-1
abundance: many
CDR3nt: TGCGCCAGCAGCTTCCGGACAGCTAGCACAGATACGCAGTATTTT
CDR3aa: CASSFRTASTDTQYF

j_gene: TRBJ2-5
d_gene: -
v_gene: TRBV30
abundance: many
CDR3nt: TGTGCCTGGAAGCGGGAAGAGACCCAGTACTTC
CDR3aa: CAWKREETQYF

j_gene: TRBJ2-3
d_gene: TRBD1
v_gene: TRBV9
abundance: many
CDR3nt: TGTGCCAGCAGCGTACCGACAGGGGGGGCAGATACGCAGTATTTT
CDR3aa: CASSVPTGGADTQYF

j_gene: TRBJ2-1
d_gene: -
v_gene: TRBV7-9
abundance: many
CDR3nt: TGTGCCAGCAGCTGGGACCTCAACACCTACAATGAGCAGTTCTTC
CDR3aa: CASSWDLNTYNEQFF

j_gene: TRBJ2-2
d_gene: -
v_gene: TRBV11-2
abundance: many
CDR3nt: TGTGCCAGCAGCTTAAAAGGTCTCCCATCTTTCCATAGGGGACGCACCGGGGAGCTGTTTTTT
CDR3aa: CASSLKGLPSFHRGRTGELFF

j_gene: TRBJ2-5
d_gene: -
v_gene: TRBV30
abundance: many
CDR3nt: TGTGCCTGGAGTAAGACCCGATATGGCTTGAACGACCAAGAGACCCAGTACTTC
CDR3aa: CAWSKTRYGLNDQETQYF

j_gene: TRBJ2-6
d_gene: TRBD1
v_gene: TRBV3-1
abundance: many
CDR3nt: TGTGCCAGCAGCCCGGACAGGTCCGGGGCCAACGTCCTGACTTTC
CDR3aa: CASSPDRSGANVLTF

j_gene: TRBJ1-5
d_gene: TRBD1
v_gene: TRBV30
abundance: many
CDR3nt: TGTGCCTGGGGAGGACAGGGAGGTCAGCCCCAGCATTTT
CDR3aa: CAWGGQGGQPQHF

j_gene: TRBJ2-3
d_gene: -
v_gene: TRBV3-1
abundance: medium-sized
CDR3nt: TGTGCCAGCAGCCAAGATCTACAGGCCTCCGATACGCAGTATTTT
CDR3aa: CASSQDLQASDTQYF

j_gene: TRBJ1-4
d_gene: TRBD1
v_gene: TRBV12-3/TRBV12-4
abundance: many
CDR3nt: TGTGCCAGCAGTACAAAACAGGGGCCGTCAACTAATGAAAAACTGTTTTTT
CDR3aa: CASSTKQGPSTNEKLFF

j_gene: TRBJ2-3
d_gene: -
v_gene: TRBV12-3/TRBV12-4
abundance: many
CDR3nt: TGTGCCAGCAGTTTATCAGTGCATACGCAGTATTTT
CDR3aa: CASSLSVHTQYF

j_gene: TRBJ1-2
d_gene: -
v_gene: TRBV10-3
abundance: many
CDR3nt: TGTGCCATCAGGGAATACTATGGCTACACCTTC
CDR3aa: CAIREYYGYTF

j_gene: TRBJ2-1
d_gene: -
v_gene: TRBV6-5
abundance: many
CDR3nt: TGTGCCAGCAGTTACTCCGGGAGTTACAATGAGCAGTTCTTC
CDR3aa: CASSYSGSYNEQFF

j_gene: TRBJ2-7
d_gene: TRBD2
v_gene: TRBV4-3
abundance: -
CDR3nt: TGCGCCAGCAGCCAAGATACTAGCGTGAGCTCCTACGAGCAGTACTTC
CDR3aa: CASSQDTSVSSYEQYF

j_gene: TRBJ2-7
d_gene: TRBD2
v_gene: TRBV7-2
abundance: many
CDR3nt: TGTGCCAGCAGCTCCTCTAGCGGGACCACCTACGAGCAGTACTTC
CDR3aa: CASSSSSGTTYEQYF

j_gene: TRBJ2-7
d_gene: -
v_gene: TRBV13
abundance: many
CDR3nt: TGTGCCAGCAGCTACTCCTACGAGCAGTACTTC
CDR3aa: CASSYSYEQYF

j_gene: TRBJ2-4
d_gene: TRBD1
v_gene: TRBV11-2
abundance: -
CDR3nt: TGTGCCAGCAGCTTAGAGGGACAGGTTTGGTACTTC
CDR3aa: CASSLEGQVWYF

j_gene: TRBJ2-1
d_gene: -
v_gene: TRBV5-1
abundance: -
CDR3nt: TGCGCCAGCAGCTTGGGGAGGGGCAATGAGCAGTTCTTC
CDR3aa: CASSLGRGNEQFF

j_gene: TRBJ2-5
d_gene: -
v_gene: TRBV12-3/TRBV12-4
abundance: many
CDR3nt: TGTGCCAGCAGTCACCAAGAGACCCAGTACTTC
CDR3aa: CASSHQETQYF

j_gene: TRBJ2-7
d_gene: -
v_gene: TRBV27
abundance: many
CDR3nt: TGTGCCAGCAGTTTTGGCCCGCTGTGGACCTACGAGCAGTACTTC
CDR3aa: CASSFGPLWTYEQYF

j_gene: TRBJ2-7
d_gene: -
v_gene: TRBV14
abundance: few
CDR3nt: TGTGCCAGCAGCCAGGCTTACCCGGACTCTCGACGGTGGGCCTACGAGCAGTACTTC
CDR3aa: CASSQAYPDSRRWAYEQYF

j_gene: TRBJ2-1
d_gene: TRBD2
v_gene: TRBV5-8
abundance: many
CDR3nt: TGTGCCAGCAGCTTGGTTTCTAGCGGGTACAATGAGCAGTTCTTC
CDR3aa: CASSLVSSGYNEQFF

j_gene: TRBJ1-5
d_gene: -
v_gene: TRBV28
abundance: medium-sized
CDR3nt: TGTGCCAGCAGAACAGACTGGAATAGCAATCAGCCCCAGCATTTT
CDR3aa: CASRTDWNSNQPQHF